This T cell receptor (beta chain) is from a study of blood T cell repertoires in COVID-19. Study-level background: The cDNA or gDNA used as material had been derived from T cells, B-cell-depleted T cells, or PBMCs.

In the original analysis: Reference gene primers were amplified, and this amplification served to estimate nucleated cell counts. Sequenced by immunoSEQ multiplex PCR; TCRdb stores in-frame clones only, minus some. That table furnishes V, J and clone size, whereas the DNA furnished D and trimming. The sample lists roughly 70,000 clones; more than 75% were seen once. The CDR3 sequence is 15 residues long. The germline CDR1 and CDR2 sequences are SGHVS and FNYEAQ. V shed 2 bases and J shed 0 bases, with 11 bases lying between them. This chain links TRBV7-6 with TRBJ2-7, with D perhaps TRBD1 (6 bases). Source material: peripheral blood. This clonotype was obtained from a human donor in a cohort sampled during active COVID-19. The CDR3 DNA sequence: TGTGCCAGCAGCTTACACCCCAGGGGCTCCTACGAGCAGTACTTC. Its protein product is CASSLHPRGSYEQYF.